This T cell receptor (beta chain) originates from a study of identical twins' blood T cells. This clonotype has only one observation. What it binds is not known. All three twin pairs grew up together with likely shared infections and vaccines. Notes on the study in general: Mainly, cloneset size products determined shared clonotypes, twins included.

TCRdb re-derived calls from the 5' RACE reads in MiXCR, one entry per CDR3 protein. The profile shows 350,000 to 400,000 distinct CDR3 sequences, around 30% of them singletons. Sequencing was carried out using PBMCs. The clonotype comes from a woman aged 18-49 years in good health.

CDR3 sequence reads: CASSRTSGPTDTQYF. The DNA for the CDR3 is TGTGCCAGCAGCCGGACTAGCGGCCCCACAGATACGCAGTATTTT. The J gene is TRBJ2-3, the V gene TRBV7-9; 10 bases map to TRBD2. V lost 5 bases and J lost 2; bases outside the gene matches: 4. From germline, CDR1 is SEHNR and CDR2 FQNEAQ (reference sequence). This CDR3 spans 15 amino acids.